This note documents a single T cell receptor beta chain sequence. The data are from a study of PD-L1 blockade in urothelial cancer. At the level of the study: About 85% of the roughly 29 patients were men whose urothelial cancer was bladder-origin. T cell content in blood samples showed a median of about 140,000.

Spiked synthetic TCR analogs estimated absolute template abundance per PCR. Clones were sequenced by immunoSEQ multiplex PCR, and TCRdb holds only the in-frame ones, with some missing. This table has about 44,000 clones, about four fifths appearing once. V lost 6 bases and J lost 0; bases outside the gene matches: 12. The CDR3 is 18 amino acids. Germline-derived CDR1 and CDR2 are MNHEY and SMNVEV (reference sequence). This sequence originates from a man between 65 and 85 years old with urothelial cancer. The sequencing used PBMCs, collected around atezolizumab (anti-PD-L1) treatment. V usage is TRBV27 and J usage is TRBJ2-3; 10 bases match TRBD2. The CDR3 region has the DNA TGTGCCAGCAGACCGGGACTAGCGAAACTCGCTAGCACAGATACGCAGTATTTT. It yields the protein CASRPGLAKLASTDTQYF.